This entry lists 12 T cell receptor beta chains sequenced from one sample in a study of blood T cells in healthy people across ages. Primers used in a second PCR of roughly 6 to 11 cycles were a sample-barcoded 5' primer and a J-beta primer mix. TCRdb itself ran the 5' RACE reads through MiXCR, one entry per CDR3 protein. Of 700,000 to 900,000 distinct CDR3 sequences listed, more than 25% are singletons. These data also formed part of another study, on T cells of mothers and their children.

Sequencing was carried out using blood. These receptors were collected from a boy aged 5-17 years in good health.

V is TRBV28 and J is TRBJ2-3, with TRBD2 identical over 9 bases. V shed 5 bases, J shed 5 bases, and the junction held 14 bases outside the gene matches. Germline values: CDR1 MDHEN, CDR2 SYDVKM. The CDR3 runs to 17 residues. CDR3 nucleotides: TGTGCCAGCAGTATTACCTCCGCGGGGGGGCAGGTAGATACGCAGTATTTT. Amino acids: CASSITSAGGQVDTQYF.

There are a few counts of this clonotype. CDR3 sequence (DNA): TGTGCCAGCAGCGATTCAGACACAGATACGCAGTATTTT. Residues: CASSDSDTDTQYF. The chain is built from TRBV9 and TRBJ2-3; D uncertain. There are 13 residues in the CDR3. Germline V gene lookup returns CDR1 SGDLS and CDR2 YYNGEE. V was trimmed by 3 bases and J by 2 bases, leaving 7 bases between them.

This clonotype was found a few times. The J gene is TRBJ1-5, the V gene TRBV19; unclear D gene. CDR1 is LNHDA, CDR2 SQIVND, per germline (reference sequence). Trimming stripped 8 bases from V and 3 bases from J, with 11 bases between. The CDR3 loop spans 13 amino acids. DNA of the CDR3: TGTGCCAGTGAGGGCCAGCACAATCAGCCCCAGCATTTT. The encoded protein is CASEGQHNQPQHF.

Details on this clonotype: Germline is not matched at one junction end, which may reflect a read error. The DNA of the CDR3 is TGTGCCACCAGCGGAGATAGGACAGGGGCCGAGCAGTACTTC. Amino acids: CATSGDRTGAEQYF. The chain couples TRBV15 to TRBJ2-7, with 9 bases lining up with TRBD1. The CDR3 is made up of 14 amino acids. Looked up from germline, CDR1 is LNHNV and CDR2 is YYDKDF (reference sequence).

This clonotype occurred a few times. V and J are TRBV29-1 and TRBJ2-7, with D uncertain. The V gene lost 7 bases and the J gene lost 2 bases, with 9 bases spanning the gap. CDR1 and CDR2 from the germline V gene are SQVTM and ANQGSEA. The CDR3 has 11 residues. The CDR3 here is CSGTATYEQYF. The CDR3 coding sequence is TGCAGCGGAACCGCCACCTACGAGCAGTACTTC.

This clonotype was detected only a few times. The chain employs TRBV20-1 and TRBJ2-5; TRBD2 might be the D (6 bases). The J call is doubtful: the DNA matches TRBJ2-7 better. CDR1 and CDR2 from the germline V gene are DFQATT and SNEGSKA (reference sequence). The CDR3 is 14 amino acids. CDR3 DNA sequence: TGCAGTGCTAGCACCCCGGGGCGGGACTACGAGCAGTACTTC. It is translated as CSASTPGRDYEQYF.

The J gene is TRBJ2-7, the V gene TRBV12-3 or TRBV12-4; D may correspond to TRBD1 or TRBD2 (6 bases each). The CDR3 is 13 residues long. Between the trimmed V and J ends, which lost 8 bases and 2 bases, there was a span of 13 bases. CDR3 loop: CASGGLGPYEQYF. In DNA, the CDR3 is TGTGCCAGCGGGGGGCTGGGGCCCTACGAGCAGTACTTC.

This clonotype was seen only a few times. The chain couples TRBV20-1 to TRBJ1-4; D might be TRBD1 (5 bases). Germline V CDR1 and CDR2: DFQATT, SNEGSKA (reference sequence). With 5 bases removed from V and 4 bases from J, the gap between germline ends came to 11 bases. The CDR3 spans 13 residues. For the CDR3, the DNA is TGCAGTGCTGTCGGGACTTTTAATGAAAAACTGTTTTTT. Translating gives CSAVGTFNEKLFF.

This clonotype was detected only a few times. The chain is built from TRBV6-5 and TRBJ2-5, with a weak D call TRBD2 (7 bases). The DNA end lines up better with TRBJ2-7; the J call may be wrong. The CDR3 covers 13 residues. CDR1 is MNHEY and CDR2 is SVGAGI in the germline V gene. The CDR3 DNA is TGTGCCAGCAGTGTTGGGGGGGCCTCCGAGCAGTACTTC. Protein: CASSVGGASEQYF.

The chain joins TRBV11-2 to TRBJ1-4; D call uncertain. CDR1 SGHAT and CDR2 FQNNGV come from the germline V gene. The CDR3 sequence is 15 residues long. V lost 5 bases and J 8 bases, leaving 18 bases between the germline ends. The CDR3 DNA reads TGTGCCAGCAGCCCCTCGGCCAGAGGGTGGGAAAAACTGTTTTTT. As protein: CASSPSARGWEKLFF.

The chain carries TRBV6-5 and TRBJ2-5; D unresolved. The DNA matches TRBJ2-1 better at its end, which makes the J call doubtful. This CDR3 spans 13 amino acids. Per germline, CDR1 MNHEY and CDR2 SVGAGI. The CDR3 DNA reads as TGTGCCAGCAGTTACTCGATCCCCAATGAGCAGTTCTTC. Translation: CASSYSIPNEQFF.

The V gene is TRBV5-5, the J gene TRBJ2-1; 7 nucleotides agree with TRBD1. The germline gives CDR1 SGHKS, CDR2 YYEKEE (reference sequence). V dropped 3 bases and J dropped 10; count of bases not matched to a gene: 13. This CDR3 spans 15 amino acids. The CDR3 nucleotides read TGTGCCAGCAGCTCCTCCGGGACAGCCACAAGGGAGCAGTTCTTC. Protein sequence: CASSSSGTATREQFF.